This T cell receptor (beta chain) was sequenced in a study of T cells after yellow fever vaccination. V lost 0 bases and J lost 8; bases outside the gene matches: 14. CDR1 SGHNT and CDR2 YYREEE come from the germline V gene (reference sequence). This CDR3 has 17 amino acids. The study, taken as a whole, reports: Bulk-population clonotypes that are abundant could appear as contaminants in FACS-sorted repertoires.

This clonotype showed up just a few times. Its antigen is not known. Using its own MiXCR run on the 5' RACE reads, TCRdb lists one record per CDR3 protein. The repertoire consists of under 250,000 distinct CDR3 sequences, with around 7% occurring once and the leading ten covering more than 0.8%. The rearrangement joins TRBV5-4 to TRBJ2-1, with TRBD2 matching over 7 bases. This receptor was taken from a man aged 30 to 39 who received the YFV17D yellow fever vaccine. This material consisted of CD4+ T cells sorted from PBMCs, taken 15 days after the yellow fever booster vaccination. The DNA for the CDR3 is TGTGCCAGCAGCTTGGCCAATCCCCAGGGAGGGGCCTATGAGCAGTTCTTC. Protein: CASSLANPQGGAYEQFF.